The clone carrying this T cell receptor beta chain was recorded a few times. Its antigen is unidentified. The CDR3 totals 15 residues. V was clipped by 6 bases and J by 0 bases, with 15 bases between them. The germline gives CDR1 MNHNY, CDR2 SVGAGI (reference sequence). The sample is drawn from a study of blood T cells in healthy people across ages. Notes on the study in general: Both higher diversity and more naive CD4+ cells marked long-lived donors when set against aged donors.

All donors came from Russia, were Caucasian and healthy, and spanned ages about 6 to 100. A sample-barcoded 5' primer and a J-beta primer mix were used in a second PCR of about 7 to 11 cycles. One entry per CDR3 protein results from TCRdb running MiXCR on the 5' RACE reads. This sample has fewer than 900,000 distinct CDR3 sequences, with under 40% found just once. This TCR was recovered from a young man in good health. The sequenced sample consisted of blood. The chain joins TRBV6-6 to TRBJ2-7; possibly TRBD1 for D (6 bases). In DNA form, the CDR3 reads TGTGCCAGCAGCCCCCCGGGACACCACTCCTACGAGCAGTACTTC. Residues: CASSPPGHHSYEQYF.